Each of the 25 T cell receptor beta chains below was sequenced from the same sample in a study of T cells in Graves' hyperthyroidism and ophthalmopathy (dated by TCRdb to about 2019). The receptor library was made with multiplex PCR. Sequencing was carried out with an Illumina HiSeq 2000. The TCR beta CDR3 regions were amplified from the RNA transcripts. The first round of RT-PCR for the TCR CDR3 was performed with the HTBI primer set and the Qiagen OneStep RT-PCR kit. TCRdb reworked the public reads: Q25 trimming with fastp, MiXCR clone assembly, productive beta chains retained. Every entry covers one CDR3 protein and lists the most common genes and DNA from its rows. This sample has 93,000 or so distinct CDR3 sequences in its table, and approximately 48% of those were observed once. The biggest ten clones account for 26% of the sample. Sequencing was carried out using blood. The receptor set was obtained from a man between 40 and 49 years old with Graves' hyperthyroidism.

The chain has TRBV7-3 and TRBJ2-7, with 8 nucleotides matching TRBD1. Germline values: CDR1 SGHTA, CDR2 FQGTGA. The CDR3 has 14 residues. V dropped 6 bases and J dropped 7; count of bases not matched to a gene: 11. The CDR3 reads CASRRGQGAREQYF. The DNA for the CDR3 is TGTGCCAGCAGAAGAGGGCAGGGGGCTCGAGAGCAGTACTTC.

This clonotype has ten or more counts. DNA for the CDR3: TGTGCCAGCAGGGACAGGGTAAGCAATCAGCCCCAGCATTTT. Translating gives CASRDRVSNQPQHF. This chain uses TRBV2 with TRBJ1-5, with 8 bases lining up with TRBD1. The CDR3 loop spans 14 amino acids. Trimming at V came to 6 bases and at J to 1 base, leaving 2 bases not matched to a gene. Germline lookup yields CDR1 SNHLY and CDR2 FYNNEI.

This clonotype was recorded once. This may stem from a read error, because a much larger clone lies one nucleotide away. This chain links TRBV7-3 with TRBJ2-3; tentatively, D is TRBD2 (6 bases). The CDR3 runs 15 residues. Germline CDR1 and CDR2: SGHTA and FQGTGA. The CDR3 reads CASSQQGRPTDTQYF. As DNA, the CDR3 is TGCGCCAGCAGCCAACAAGGGAGGCCCACAGATACGCAGTATTTT.

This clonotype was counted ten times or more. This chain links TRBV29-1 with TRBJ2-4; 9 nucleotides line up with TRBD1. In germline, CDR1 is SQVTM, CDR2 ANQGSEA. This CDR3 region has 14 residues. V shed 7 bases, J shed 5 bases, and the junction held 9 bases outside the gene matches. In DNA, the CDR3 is TGCAGCGCCTTGCGTCGGACAGGGGAAAACATTCAGTACTTC. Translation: CSALRRTGENIQYF.

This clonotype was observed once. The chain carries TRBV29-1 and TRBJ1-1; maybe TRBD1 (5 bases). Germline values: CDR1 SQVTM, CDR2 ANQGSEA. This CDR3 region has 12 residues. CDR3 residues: CNVRAQGTEAFF. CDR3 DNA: TGCAACGTACGGGCCCAGGGCACGGAAGCTTTCTTT.

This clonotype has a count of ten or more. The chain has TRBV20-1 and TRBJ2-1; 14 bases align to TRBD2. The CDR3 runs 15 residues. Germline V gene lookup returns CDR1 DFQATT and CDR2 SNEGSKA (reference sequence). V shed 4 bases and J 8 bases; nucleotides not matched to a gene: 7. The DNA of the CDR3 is TGCAGTGCTACCCCCGGGACTAGCGGGAGCTATGAGCAGTTCTTC. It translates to CSATPGTSGSYEQFF.

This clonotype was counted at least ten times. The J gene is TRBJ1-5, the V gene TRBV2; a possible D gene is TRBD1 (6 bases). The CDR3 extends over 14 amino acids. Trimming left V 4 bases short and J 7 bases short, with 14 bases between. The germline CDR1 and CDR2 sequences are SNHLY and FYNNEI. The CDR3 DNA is TGTGCCAGCAGTGTGGAACAGGGTAACCAGCCCCAGCATTTT. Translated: CASSVEQGNQPQHF.

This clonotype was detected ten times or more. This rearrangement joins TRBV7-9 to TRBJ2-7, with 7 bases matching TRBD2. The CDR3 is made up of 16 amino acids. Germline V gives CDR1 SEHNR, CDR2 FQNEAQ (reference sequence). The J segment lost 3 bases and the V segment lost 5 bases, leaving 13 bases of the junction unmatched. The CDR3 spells CASSTPLLGGDYEQYF. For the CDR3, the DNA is TGTGCCAGCAGCACCCCCCTTTTGGGGGGGGACTACGAGCAGTACTTC.

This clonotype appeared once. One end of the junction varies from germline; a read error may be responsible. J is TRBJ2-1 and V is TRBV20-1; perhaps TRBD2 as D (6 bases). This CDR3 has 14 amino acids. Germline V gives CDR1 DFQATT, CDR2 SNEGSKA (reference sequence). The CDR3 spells CGAYPGRNYNEQFF. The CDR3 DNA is TGCGGTGCTTACCCGGGGAGGAACTACAATGAGCAGTTCTTC.

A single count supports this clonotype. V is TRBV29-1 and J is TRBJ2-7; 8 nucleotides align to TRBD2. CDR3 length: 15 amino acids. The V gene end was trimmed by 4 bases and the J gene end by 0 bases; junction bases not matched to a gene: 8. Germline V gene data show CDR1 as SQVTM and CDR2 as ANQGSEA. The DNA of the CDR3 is TGCAGCGTTGGGGCTAGCGGGTGGAACTCCTACGAGCAGTACTTC. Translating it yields CSVGASGWNSYEQYF.

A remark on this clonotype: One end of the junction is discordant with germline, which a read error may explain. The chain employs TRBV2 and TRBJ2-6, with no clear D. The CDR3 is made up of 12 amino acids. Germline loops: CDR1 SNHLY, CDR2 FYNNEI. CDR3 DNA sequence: TGTGCCAGCAGTTACTTGGAGAACACTGAAGCTTTC. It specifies CASSYLENTEAF.

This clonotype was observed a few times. CDR3 region: CASSSDSPAREQYF. The CDR3 nucleotides read TGTGCCAGCAGTTCGGACAGTCCCGCTCGGGAGCAGTACTTC. The rearrangement links TRBV9 to TRBJ2-7, with D possibly TRBD1 on 6 matching bases. The CDR3 is 14 residues long. The ends were cut back, 5 bases at V and 7 bases at J, with 19 bases in the middle. Germline CDR1 reads SGDLS; CDR2 reads YYNGEE.

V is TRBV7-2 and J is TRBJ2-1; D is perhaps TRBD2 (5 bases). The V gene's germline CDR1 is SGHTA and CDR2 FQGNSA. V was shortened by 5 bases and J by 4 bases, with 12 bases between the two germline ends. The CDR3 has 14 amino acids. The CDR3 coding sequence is TGTGCCAGCAGCCTGGACTTGCGATACAATGAGCAGTTCTTC. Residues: CASSLDLRYNEQFF.

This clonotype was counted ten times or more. In DNA form, the CDR3 reads TGTGCCATCAGTGCAGGACTAGCGGGAGTAATCGCGGATACGCAGTATTTT. It translates to CAISAGLAGVIADTQYF. This sequence joins TRBV10-3 and TRBJ2-3; 13 bases align to TRBD2. With 4 bases clipped from V and 6 bases from J, the junction kept 10 bases outside the gene matches. The CDR3 spans 17 residues. The germline gives CDR1 ENHRY, CDR2 SYGVKD.

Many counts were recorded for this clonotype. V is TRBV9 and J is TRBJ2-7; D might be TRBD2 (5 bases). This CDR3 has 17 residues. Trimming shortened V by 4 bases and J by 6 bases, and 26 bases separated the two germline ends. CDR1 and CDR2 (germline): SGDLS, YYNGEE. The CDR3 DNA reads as TGTGCCAGCAGCCGCGCCTCCCCGGGGTCAGCCGGGCTCGAGCAGTACTTC. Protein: CASSRASPGSAGLEQYF.

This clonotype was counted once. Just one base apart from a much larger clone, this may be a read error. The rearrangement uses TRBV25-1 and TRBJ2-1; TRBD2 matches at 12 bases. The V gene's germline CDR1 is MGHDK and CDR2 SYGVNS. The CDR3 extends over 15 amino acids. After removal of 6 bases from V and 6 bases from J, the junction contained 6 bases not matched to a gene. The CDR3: CASSIQLAGGNEQFF. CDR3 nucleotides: TGTGCCAGCAGCATCCAACTAGCGGGGGGCAATGAGCAGTTCTTC. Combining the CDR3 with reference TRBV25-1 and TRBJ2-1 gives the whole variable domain EADIYQTPRYLVIGTGKKITLECSQTMGHDKMYWYQQDPGMELHLIHYSYGVNSTEKGDLSSESTVSRIRTEHFPLTLESARPSHTSQYLCASSIQLAGGNEQFFGPGTRLTVL.

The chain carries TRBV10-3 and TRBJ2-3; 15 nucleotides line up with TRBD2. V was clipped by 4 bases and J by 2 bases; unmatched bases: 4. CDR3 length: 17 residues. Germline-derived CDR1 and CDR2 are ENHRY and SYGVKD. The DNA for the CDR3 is TGTGCCATCAGTGCCAGGACTAGCGGGAGGGACACAGATACGCAGTATTTT. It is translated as CAISARTSGRDTDTQYF.

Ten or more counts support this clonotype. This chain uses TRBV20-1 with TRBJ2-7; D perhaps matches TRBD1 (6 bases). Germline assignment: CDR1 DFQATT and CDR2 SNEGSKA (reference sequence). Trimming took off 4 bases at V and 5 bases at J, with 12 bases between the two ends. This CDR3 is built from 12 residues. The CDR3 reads CSATGDSHEQYF. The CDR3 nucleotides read TGCAGTGCTACAGGGGATTCCCACGAGCAGTACTTC.

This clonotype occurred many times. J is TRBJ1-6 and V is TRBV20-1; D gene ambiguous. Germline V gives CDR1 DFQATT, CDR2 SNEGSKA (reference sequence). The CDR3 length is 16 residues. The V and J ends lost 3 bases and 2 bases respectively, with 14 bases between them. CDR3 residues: CSARNSLQPYNSPLHF. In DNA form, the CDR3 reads TGCAGTGCTAGGAACTCCCTTCAGCCCTATAATTCACCCCTCCACTTT.

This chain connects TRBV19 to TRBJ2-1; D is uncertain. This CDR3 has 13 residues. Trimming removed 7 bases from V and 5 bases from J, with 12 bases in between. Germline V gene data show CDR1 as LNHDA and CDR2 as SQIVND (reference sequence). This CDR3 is CASTENINNEQFF. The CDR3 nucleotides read TGTGCCAGTACTGAGAACATCAACAATGAGCAGTTCTTC.

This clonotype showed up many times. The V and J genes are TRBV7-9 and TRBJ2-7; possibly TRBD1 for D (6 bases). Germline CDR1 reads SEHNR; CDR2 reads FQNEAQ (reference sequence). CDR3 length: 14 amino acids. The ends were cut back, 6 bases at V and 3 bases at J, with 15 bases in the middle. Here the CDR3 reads CASSSGTPYYEQYF. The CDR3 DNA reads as TGTGCCAGCAGTTCCGGGACACCCTACTACGAGCAGTACTTC. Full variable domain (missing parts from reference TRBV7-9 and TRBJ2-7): DTGVSQNPRHKITKRGQNVTFRCDPISEHNRLYWYRQTLGQGPEFLTYFQNEAQLEKSRLLSDRFSAERPKGSFSTLEIQRTEQGDSAMYLCASSSGTPYYEQYFGPGTRLTVT.

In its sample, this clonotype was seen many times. CDR3 in amino acids: CASSHPTEAFF. The CDR3 DNA reads as TGTGCCAGCAGCCACCCCACTGAAGCTTTCTTT. This rearrangement joins TRBV11-2 to TRBJ1-1, with no clear D. Germline values: CDR1 SGHAT, CDR2 FQNNGV. V lost 5 bases and J lost 4, with 5 bases in between. This CDR3 is built from 11 residues. The full variable domain, its missing parts supplied by reference TRBV11-2 and TRBJ1-1, is EAGVAQSPRYKIIEKRQSVAFWCNPISGHATLYWYQQILGQGPKLLIQFQNNGVVDDSQLPKDRFSAERLKGVDSTLKIQPAKLEDSAVYLCASSHPTEAFFGQGTRLTVV.

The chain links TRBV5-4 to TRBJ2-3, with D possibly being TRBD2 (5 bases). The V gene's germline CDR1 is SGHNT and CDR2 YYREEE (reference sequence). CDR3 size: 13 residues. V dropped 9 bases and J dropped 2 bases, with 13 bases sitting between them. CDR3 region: CANERGLTDTQYF. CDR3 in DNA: TGTGCCAATGAGCGAGGGCTCACAGATACGCAGTATTTT.

The CDR3 coding sequence is TGTGCCAGCAGCTTCGTCCCGGGACTAGCGGGATACGAGCAGTACTTC. This encodes CASSFVPGLAGYEQYF. This rearrangement joins TRBV7-3 to TRBJ2-7; 13 nucleotides agree with TRBD2. V lost 3 bases and J lost 4; bases outside the gene matches: 6. In germline, CDR1 is SGHTA, CDR2 FQGTGA. The length of the CDR3 is 16 residues.

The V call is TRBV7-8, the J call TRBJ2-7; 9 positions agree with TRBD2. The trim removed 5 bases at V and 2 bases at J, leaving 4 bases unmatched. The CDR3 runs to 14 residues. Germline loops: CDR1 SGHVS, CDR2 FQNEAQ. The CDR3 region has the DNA TGTGCCAGCAGCCGAAGCGGGAGGACCTACGAGCAGTACTTC. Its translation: CASSRSGRTYEQYF.